The T cell receptor beta chain under discussion was sequenced for a study of T cells in Graves' hyperthyroidism and ophthalmopathy. This clonotype was seen many times. What it binds is unknown. Points from the study as a whole: From stable hyperthyroidism, ophthalmopathy was separated by a 13 V-J model.

Not enrolled were patients with uncontrolled infection, other autoimmune disease, pregnancy or lactation. Extraction of PBMCs used under 13 ml of fresh peripheral blood. TCR beta CDR3 region amplification was performed from RNA transcripts. The HTBI primer set served for first-round RT-PCR of the TCR CDR3. TCRdb redid the calling of the multiplex PCR reads with MiXCR, one entry per CDR3 protein. The sample contains some 360,000 distinct CDR3 sequences, more than 11% of which appear only once. The sequencing input was blood. This TCR was recovered from a woman aged 55-75 years with Graves' hyperthyroidism.

As DNA, the CDR3 is TGTGCCAGCAGTGAAGCGGGGTCCCTCTCCTACGAGCAGTACTTC. Residues: CASSEAGSLSYEQYF. The chain has TRBV2 and TRBJ2-7; no reliable D call. The germline V and J ends were trimmed by 0 bases and 0 bases, with 9 bases remaining between them. The CDR3 sequence is 15 residues long. Germline V gene sequence: CDR1 SNHLY, CDR2 FYNNEI. The variable domain in full, with the rest retrieved from reference TRBV2 and TRBJ2-7, is EPEVTQTPSHQVTQMGQEVILRCVPISNHLYFYWYRQILGQKVEFLVSFYNNEISEKSEIFDDQFSVERPDGSNFTLKIRSTKLEDSAMYFCASSEAGSLSYEQYFGPGTRLTVT.